The 10 T cell receptor beta chains below come from one sample, sequenced in a study of T cell changes during pregnancy in multiple sclerosis (dated 2019 in TCRdb). Libraries came from the immunoSEQ multiplex PCR assay. TCRdb holds this immuneACCESS table with in-frame rearrangements only. Some clones are missing; in checked studies, unresolved V genes explain under half, and the rest has no known cause. Present in this sample are around 80,000 clones, 92% of which were seen just once. The ten largest make up approximately 2.4% of the sample. This specimen consisted of peripheral blood, obtained before pregnancy. The receptors originated from a female donor with multiple sclerosis, enrolled in a pregnancy study.

In its sample, this clone was seen once. The chain uses TRBV21-1 and TRBJ2-1; whether TRBD2, the table's D call, matches the DNA was not checked. TRBV21-1 is labeled a pseudogene. The CDR3 covers 16 residues. The CDR3 DNA reads TGTGCCAGCAGCAGCTTTTGGGGGAGGGCCCCCAAGGAGCAGTTCTTC. It translates to CASSSFWGRAPKEQFF.

The chain recombines TRBV6-6 with TRBJ2-1; 10 nucleotides line up with TRBD2. V gave up 5 bases and J gave up 3 bases; unmatched junction bases: 4. The CDR3 totals 15 residues. The germline V gene has CDR1 MNHNY and CDR2 SVGAGI (reference sequence). CDR3 sequence: CASSPGTSDYNEQFF. The CDR3 region has the DNA TGTGCCAGCAGTCCCGGGACTAGCGACTACAATGAGCAGTTCTTC.

The genes are TRBV2 and TRBJ2-2; 7 bases map to TRBD1. The trim removed 1 base at V and 1 base at J, leaving 0 bases unmatched. The CDR3 runs to 15 residues. Germline loops: CDR1 SNHLY, CDR2 FYNNEI. CDR3: CASSEGTGNTGELFF. CDR3 coding DNA: TGTGCCAGCAGTGAAGGGACAGGGAACACCGGGGAGCTGTTTTTT.

In this sample, this clone turned up once. J is TRBJ2-3 and V is TRBV10-3, with 8 bases that match TRBD1. J gave up 0 bases and V 4 bases, and 3 bases lay outside the gene matches. The CDR3 has 15 residues. The germline V gene encodes CDR1 ENHRY and CDR2 SYGVKD. In DNA form, the CDR3 reads TGTGCCATCAGTGGGGACAGGAAAAGCACAGATACGCAGTATTTT. It encodes CAISGDRKSTDTQYF.

The V call is TRBV30, the J call TRBJ1-1; tentatively, D is TRBD1 (5 bases). The CDR3 is 14 residues long. V was pared by 2 bases and J by 3 bases, with 13 bases between. Germline CDR1 GTSNPN, CDR2 SVGIG (reference sequence). The CDR3 sequence is CAWSQGSFHTEAFF. The CDR3 DNA is TGTGCCTGGAGTCAGGGTTCCTTCCACACTGAAGCTTTCTTT. Full variable domain (outside the CDR3, taken from reference TRBV30 and TRBJ1-1): SQTIHQWPATLVQPVGSPLSLECTVEGTSNPNLYWYRQAAGRGLQLLFYSVGIGQISSEVPQNLSASRPQDRQFILSSKKLLLSDSGFYLCAWSQGSFHTEAFFGQGTRLTVV.

The chain recombines TRBV29-1 with TRBJ1-3; no clear D. Germline lookup yields CDR1 SQVTM and CDR2 ANQGSEA. V dropped 2 bases and J dropped 0 bases, with 5 bases sitting between them. This CDR3 spans 13 amino acids. The CDR3 loop reads CSVEQFSGNTIYF. The CDR3 nucleotides are TGCAGCGTTGAACAGTTCTCTGGAAACACCATATATTTT.

The chain has TRBV5-4 and TRBJ2-7; tentative D call: TRBD2 (6 bases). Trimming shortened V by 0 bases and J by 2 bases, and 12 bases separated the two germline ends. The CDR3 is made up of 15 amino acids. CDR1 SGHNT and CDR2 YYREEE come from the germline V gene (reference sequence). Here the CDR3 reads CASSLAGLTPYEQYF. Here the CDR3 DNA reads TGTGCCAGCAGCTTGGCCGGACTAACCCCCTACGAGCAGTACTTC. Combining the CDR3 with reference TRBV5-4 and TRBJ2-7 gives the whole variable domain ETGVTQSPTHLIKTRGQQVTLRCSSQSGHNTVSWYQQALGQGPQFIFQYYREEENGRGNFPPRFSGLQFPNYSSELNVNALELDDSALYLCASSLAGLTPYEQYFGPGTRLTVT.

The chain employs TRBV6-6 and TRBJ2-7, with TRBD2 matching 12 bases. Germline V lookup: CDR1 MNHNY, CDR2 SVGAGI (reference sequence). The trim removed 5 bases at V and 3 bases at J, leaving 8 bases unmatched. The CDR3 runs to 16 residues. The CDR3 bases are TGTGCCAGCAGTCCCCAACTAGCGGGAGGAGACTACGAGCAGTACTTC. Translating it yields CASSPQLAGGDYEQYF.

The chain uses TRBV6-1 and TRBJ2-2, with 7 bases fitting TRBD2. J gave up 8 bases and V 0 bases, and 3 bases lay outside the gene matches. The germline gives CDR1 MNHNS, CDR2 SASEGT. The CDR3 runs 14 residues. Written as DNA, the CDR3 is TGTGCCAGCAGTGAAGCGGGAGGGGCAGGGGAGCTGTTTTTT. The encoded protein is CASSEAGGAGELFF.

The rearrangement uses TRBV5-6 and TRBJ2-5; a possible D gene is TRBD2 (7 bases). Germline CDR1 SGHDT, CDR2 YYEEEE. Trimming took off 4 bases at V and 4 bases at J, with 14 bases between the two ends. This CDR3 has 14 amino acids. The CDR3 bases are TGTGCCAGCAGCGGGGGGGCAGGGCGAGAGACCCAGTACTTC. Its translation is CASSGGAGRETQYF.